This TCR beta chain was captured by sequencing in a study of blood T cell repertoires in COVID-19. Produced via immunoSEQ multiplex PCR; TCRdb's table is partial and in-frame only. The profile shows about 220,000 clones, roughly 85% of them singletons. The V gene's germline CDR1 is SQVTM and CDR2 ANQGSEA. Trimming stripped 7 bases from V and 0 bases from J, with 10 bases between. The CDR3 sequence is 13 residues long. This clone appeared a single time. This rearrangement joins TRBV29-1 to TRBJ2-1; D possibly corresponds to TRBD1 (5 bases). Sequenced sample: PBMCs or T cells enriched from blood (not recorded which). This receptor was identified in a woman aged 35 to 49 with acute COVID-19. The CDR3 sequence: CSAPRGSYNEQFF. The CDR3 DNA follows: TGCAGCGCCCCTAGGGGCTCCTACAATGAGCAGTTCTTC.